This TCR beta chain originates from a study of T cells in women clearing cervical HPV infection. The overall study: Cases: HPV16-related CIN3 or worse on histology, 2 invasive cancers. Control women cleared a single incident HPV16 infection within 12 months. Cases' blood sampling followed lesion detection by median approximately 140 days (90 to 200).

Per germline, CDR1 SGHVS and CDR2 FQNEAQ. CDR3 length equals 14 residues. V shed 5 bases and J 5 bases; nucleotides not matched to a gene: 7. Profiled with immunoSEQ multiplex PCR; TCRdb holds only in-frame clones, not every one. This sample's table has roughly 20,000 clones. As regards this clone: From the germline J gene comes the end of the CDR3, since the read stops 3 residues before it.

J is TRBJ2-5 and V is TRBV7-8; 8 nucleotides line up with TRBD1. This clonotype originated in a woman aged 18-69 years with a cervical HPV16 infection that either progressed to CIN3+ or cleared (not recorded which). Material for sequencing was blood buffy coat. CDR3 DNA, as far as it was read: TGTGCCAGCAGCCAGACAGGGGTTCGGGAGACC. Residues: CASSQTGVRET. The entire CDR3 reads CASSQTGVRETQYF.